The 9 T cell receptor beta chains below come from one sample, sequenced in a study of blood T cells in healthy people across ages. Primed by a sample-barcoded 5' primer and a J-beta primer mix, a second PCR proceeded for roughly 7 to 11 cycles. MiXCR was run by TCRdb on the 5' RACE reads, yielding one entry per CDR3 protein. The profile shows approximately 1.5 million distinct CDR3 sequences, about 42% of them singletons. Sequencing was done on a sample of blood. These receptors came from a woman younger than 35 in good health.

The chain has TRBV2 and TRBJ2-5; 9 bases are shared with TRBD2. This CDR3 is 14 amino acids long. V dropped 11 bases and J dropped 3; count of bases not matched to a gene: 10. The germline V gene has CDR1 SNHLY and CDR2 FYNNEI. The CDR3 loop is CAWMAAGGKETQYF. The DNA for the CDR3 is TGTGCCTGGATGGCGGCGGGGGGGAAAGAGACCCAGTACTTC.

In its sample, this clonotype was seen a few times. V and J are TRBV20-1 and TRBJ1-2, with unresolved D. V shed 0 bases and J shed 8 bases, with 13 bases lying between them. There are 13 residues in the CDR3. The V gene's germline CDR1 is DFQATT and CDR2 SNEGSKA (reference sequence). CDR3 protein: CSARDSTRGGYTF. The CDR3 coding sequence is TGCAGTGCTAGAGATAGCACGCGCGGAGGCTACACCTTC.

The chain is built from TRBV7-2 and TRBJ1-6; D is ambiguous. From germline, CDR1 is SGHTA and CDR2 FQGNSA. The V and J ends lost 6 bases and 9 bases respectively, with 15 bases between them. The CDR3 has 14 residues. CDR3 sequence reads: CASSFGRRPSPLHF. The CDR3 DNA follows: TGTGCCAGCAGTTTTGGCAGGCGCCCTTCACCCCTCCACTTT.

This clonotype was observed a handful of times. The chain has TRBV20-1 and TRBJ2-3; 10 nucleotides match TRBD2. CDR1 is DFQATT and CDR2 is SNEGSKA in the germline V gene (reference sequence). The ends lost 5 bases at V and 0 bases at J; junction bases unmatched: 8. The CDR3 has 16 residues. The CDR3 reads CSAFGGTSVSTDTQYF. The CDR3 nucleotides are TGCAGTGCTTTCGGTGGGACTAGCGTTAGCACAGATACGCAGTATTTT.

This clonotype came up a few times. The genes are TRBV11-2 and TRBJ1-1; D might be TRBD1 (6 bases). The CDR3 is 15 residues long. V lost 2 bases and J lost 10, with 20 bases in between. Germline CDR1 SGHAT, CDR2 FQNNGV. This CDR3 is CASSLLNRATGGAFF. CDR3 coding DNA: TGTGCCAGCAGCTTACTCAACAGGGCAACCGGGGGAGCTTTCTTT.

The V and J genes are TRBV4-1 and TRBJ1-5; D gene ambiguous. Trimming cost V 2 bases and J 6 bases, with 11 bases left between them. The CDR3 consists of 14 residues. Per germline, CDR1 MGHRA and CDR2 YSYEKL. In DNA, the CDR3 is TGCGCCAGCAGCCAACTCGTAGCGCTTCAGCCCCAGCATTTT. It yields the protein CASSQLVALQPQHF.

This clonotype has only a few counts. The rearrangement links TRBV27 to TRBJ2-1; unclear D gene. Trimming took off 6 bases at V and 6 bases at J, with 12 bases between the two ends. Germline-derived CDR1 and CDR2 are MNHEY and SMNVEV (reference sequence). The CDR3 spans 13 residues. Written as DNA, the CDR3 is TGTGCCAGCAGCCTGACTTGGGGCAATGAGCAGTTCTTC. This translates into CASSLTWGNEQFF.

This clonotype showed up just a few times. The rearrangement uses TRBV20-1 and TRBJ2-1, with D unresolved. The CDR3 runs to 13 residues. V was cut by 4 bases and J by 4 bases, with 11 bases left in between. Germline CDR1 reads DFQATT; CDR2 reads SNEGSKA (reference sequence). The CDR3 region is CSAKEVWYNEQFF. As DNA, the CDR3 is TGCAGTGCTAAAGAGGTATGGTACAATGAGCAGTTCTTC.

This clonotype came up a few times. The chain is built from TRBV28 and TRBJ1-2, with D possibly TRBD1 on 5 matching bases. This CDR3 is 15 amino acids long. Germline lookup yields CDR1 MDHEN and CDR2 SYDVKM. The germline V and J ends were trimmed by 4 bases and 1 base, with 13 bases remaining between them. CDR3 region: CASSSWSGYNYGYTF. In nucleotides, the CDR3 is TGTGCCAGCAGTTCTTGGTCAGGGTATAACTATGGCTACACCTTC.